Here is one T cell receptor (beta chain) with its context. The sample belongs to a study of blood T cell repertoires in COVID-19. Across the whole study: Samples of COVID-19 (acute and convalescent) were obtained from the United States, Italy and Spain. T cells, B-cell-depleted T cells, or PBMCs provided the cDNA or gDNA that served as material.

The CDR3 has 13 amino acids. Trimming left V 4 bases short and J 8 bases short, with 15 bases between. Germline assignment: CDR1 SGDLS and CDR2 YYNGEE. Original analysis: How many nucleated cells were present was estimated from reference gene primer amplification. Clones were read by immunoSEQ multiplex PCR, and TCRdb kept only the in-frame ones, dropping some. That table is the source of V, J and clone size, and D and trimming were worked out from the DNA. This table holds around 180,000 clones, about 85% found once. The chain uses TRBV9 and TRBJ1-2; D is unclear. The sequencing sample was made of peripheral blood. The origin of this receptor is a woman at least 80 years old with acute or convalescent COVID-19. CDR3 loop: CASSLSDEGGYTF. CDR3 coding DNA: TGTGCCAGCAGCCTCTCGGATGAGGGAGGCTACACCTTC.